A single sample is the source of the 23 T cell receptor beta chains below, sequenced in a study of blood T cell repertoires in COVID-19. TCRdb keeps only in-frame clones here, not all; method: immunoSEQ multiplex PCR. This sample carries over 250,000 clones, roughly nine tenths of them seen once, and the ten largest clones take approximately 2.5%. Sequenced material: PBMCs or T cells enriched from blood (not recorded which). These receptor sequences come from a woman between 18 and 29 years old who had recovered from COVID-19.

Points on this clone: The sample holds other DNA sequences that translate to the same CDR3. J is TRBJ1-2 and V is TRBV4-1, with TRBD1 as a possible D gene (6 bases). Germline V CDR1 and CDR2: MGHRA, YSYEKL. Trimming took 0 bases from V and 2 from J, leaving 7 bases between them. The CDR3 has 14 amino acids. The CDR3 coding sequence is TGCGCCAGCAGCCAAGAGCAGGGGAACTATGGCTACACCTTC. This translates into CASSQEQGNYGYTF.

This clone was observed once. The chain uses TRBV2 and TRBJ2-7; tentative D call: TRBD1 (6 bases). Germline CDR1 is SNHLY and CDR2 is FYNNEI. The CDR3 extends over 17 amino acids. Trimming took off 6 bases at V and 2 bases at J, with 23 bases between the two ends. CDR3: CASSTAPDRPSTYEQYF. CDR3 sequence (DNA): TGTGCCAGCAGCACAGCACCCGACAGGCCATCCACCTACGAGCAGTACTTC.

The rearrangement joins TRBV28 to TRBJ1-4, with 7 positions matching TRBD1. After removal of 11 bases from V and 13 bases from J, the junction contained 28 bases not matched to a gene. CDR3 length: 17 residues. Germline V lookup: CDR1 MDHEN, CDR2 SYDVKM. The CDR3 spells CAGQTVRDSPNNEALFF. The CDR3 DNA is TGTGCCGGACAAACCGTCCGGGACAGTCCAAATAATGAGGCACTGTTTTTT.

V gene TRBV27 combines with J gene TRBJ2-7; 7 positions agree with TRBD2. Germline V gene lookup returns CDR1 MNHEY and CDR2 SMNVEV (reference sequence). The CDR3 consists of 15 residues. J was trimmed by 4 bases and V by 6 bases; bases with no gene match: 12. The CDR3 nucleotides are TGTGCCAGCAGCCCCCCGGGGGGAGCCCAGTACGAGCAGTACTTC. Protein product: CASSPPGGAQYEQYF.

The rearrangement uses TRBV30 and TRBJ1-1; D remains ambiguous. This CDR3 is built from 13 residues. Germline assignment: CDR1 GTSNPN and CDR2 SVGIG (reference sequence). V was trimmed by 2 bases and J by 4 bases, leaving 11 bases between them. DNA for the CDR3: TGTGCCTGGAGTTACGGGGTCATCACTGAAGCTTTCTTT. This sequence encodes CAWSYGVITEAFF.

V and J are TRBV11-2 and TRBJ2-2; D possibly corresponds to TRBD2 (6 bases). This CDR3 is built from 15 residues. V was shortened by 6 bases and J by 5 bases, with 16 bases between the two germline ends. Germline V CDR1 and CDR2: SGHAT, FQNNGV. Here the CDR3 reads CASSVPYRGTGELFF. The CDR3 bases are TGTGCCAGCAGTGTGCCTTACCGGGGGACCGGGGAGCTGTTTTTT.

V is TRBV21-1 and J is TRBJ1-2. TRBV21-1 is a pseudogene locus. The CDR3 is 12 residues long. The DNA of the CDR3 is TGTGCCAGCAGCAAAGTCATCCTACGGGACACCTTC. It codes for CASSKVILRDTF.

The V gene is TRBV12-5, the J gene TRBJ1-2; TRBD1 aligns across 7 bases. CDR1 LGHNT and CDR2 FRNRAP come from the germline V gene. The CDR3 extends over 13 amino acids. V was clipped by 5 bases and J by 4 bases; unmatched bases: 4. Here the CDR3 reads CASGGQARYGYTF. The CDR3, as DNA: TGTGCTAGTGGTGGACAGGCACGCTATGGCTACACCTTC.

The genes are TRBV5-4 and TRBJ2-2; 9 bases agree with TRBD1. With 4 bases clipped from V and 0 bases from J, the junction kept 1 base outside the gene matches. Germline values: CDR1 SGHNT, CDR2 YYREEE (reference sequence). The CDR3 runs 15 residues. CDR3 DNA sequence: TGTGCCAGCAGCCGACAGGGGGCGAACACCGGGGAGCTGTTTTTT. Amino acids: CASSRQGANTGELFF.

The CDR3 protein is CASSIESSYNSPLHF. The CDR3 DNA sequence: TGTGCCAGTAGTATTGAGAGCTCCTATAATTCACCCCTCCACTTT. J is TRBJ1-6 and V is TRBV19; D not certain. The germline CDR1 and CDR2 sequences are LNHDA and SQIVND (reference sequence). The CDR3 totals 15 residues. Between the trimmed V and J ends, which lost 3 bases and 0 bases, there was a span of 6 bases.

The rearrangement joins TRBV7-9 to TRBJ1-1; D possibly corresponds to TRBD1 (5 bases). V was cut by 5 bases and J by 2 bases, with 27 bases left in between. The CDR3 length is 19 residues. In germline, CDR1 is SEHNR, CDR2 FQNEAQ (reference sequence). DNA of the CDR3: TGTGCCAGCAGCCCCTCCAAGTTGGGCATGGGGCTGAGAAACACTGAAGCTTTCTTT. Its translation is CASSPSKLGMGLRNTEAFF.

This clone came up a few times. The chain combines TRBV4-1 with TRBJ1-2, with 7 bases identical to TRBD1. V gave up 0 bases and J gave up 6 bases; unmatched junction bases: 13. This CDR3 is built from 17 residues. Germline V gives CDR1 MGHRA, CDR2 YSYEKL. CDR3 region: CASSQDIVRDRTNGYTF. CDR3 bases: TGCGCCAGCAGCCAAGATATTGTAAGGGACAGAACTAATGGCTACACCTTC.

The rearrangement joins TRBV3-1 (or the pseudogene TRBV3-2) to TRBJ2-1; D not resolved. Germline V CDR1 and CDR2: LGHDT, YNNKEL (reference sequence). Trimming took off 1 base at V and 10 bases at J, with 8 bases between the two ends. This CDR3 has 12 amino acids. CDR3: CASSQAFGEQFF. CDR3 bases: TGTGCCAGCAGCCAAGCCTTCGGGGAGCAGTTCTTC.

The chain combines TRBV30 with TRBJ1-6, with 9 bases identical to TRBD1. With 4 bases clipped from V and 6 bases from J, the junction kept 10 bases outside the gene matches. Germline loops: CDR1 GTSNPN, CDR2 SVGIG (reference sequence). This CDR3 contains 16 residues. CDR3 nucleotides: TGTGCCTGGATAGCGGGGACAGGGTCTGTTAATTCACCCCTCCACTTT. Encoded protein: CAWIAGTGSVNSPLHF.

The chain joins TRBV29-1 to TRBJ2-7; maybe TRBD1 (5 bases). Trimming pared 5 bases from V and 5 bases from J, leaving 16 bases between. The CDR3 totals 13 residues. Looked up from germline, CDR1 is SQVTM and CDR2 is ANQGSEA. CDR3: CSVRGTLPDEQYF. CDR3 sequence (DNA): TGCAGCGTTAGGGGTACTCTACCTGACGAGCAGTACTTC.

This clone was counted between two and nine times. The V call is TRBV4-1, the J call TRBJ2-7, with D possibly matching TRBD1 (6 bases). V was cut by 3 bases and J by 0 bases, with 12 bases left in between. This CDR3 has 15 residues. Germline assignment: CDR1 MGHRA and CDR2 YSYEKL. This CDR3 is CASSQTRDISYEQYF. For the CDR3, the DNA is TGCGCCAGCAGCCAGACCCGGGACATCTCCTACGAGCAGTACTTC.

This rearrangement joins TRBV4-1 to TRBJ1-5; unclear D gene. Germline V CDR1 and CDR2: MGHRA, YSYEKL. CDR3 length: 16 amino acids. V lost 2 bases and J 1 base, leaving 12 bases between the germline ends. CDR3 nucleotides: TGCGCCAGCAGCCAATACGGGGAAATGAGCAATCAGCCCCAGCATTTT. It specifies CASSQYGEMSNQPQHF.

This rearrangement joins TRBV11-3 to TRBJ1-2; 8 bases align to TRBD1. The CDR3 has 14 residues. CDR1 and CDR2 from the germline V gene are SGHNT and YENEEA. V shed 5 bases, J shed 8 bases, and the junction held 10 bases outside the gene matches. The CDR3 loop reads CASSPGTGQDGYTF. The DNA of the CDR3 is TGTGCCAGCAGCCCAGGGACAGGACAGGACGGCTACACCTTC.

The CDR3 region is CASSQGAFSNSPLHF. CDR3 DNA: TGCGCCAGCAGCCAAGGGGCTTTTTCTAATTCACCCCTCCACTTT. V is TRBV4-1 and J is TRBJ1-6; D unclear. V dropped 1 base and J dropped 6 bases, with 10 bases sitting between them. Germline V gene data show CDR1 as MGHRA and CDR2 as YSYEKL. The CDR3 runs to 15 residues.

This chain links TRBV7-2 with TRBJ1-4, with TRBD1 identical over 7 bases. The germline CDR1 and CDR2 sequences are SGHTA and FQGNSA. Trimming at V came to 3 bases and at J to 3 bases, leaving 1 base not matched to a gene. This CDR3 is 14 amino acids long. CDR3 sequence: CASSFQGANEKLFF. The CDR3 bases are TGTGCCAGCAGCTTTCAGGGGGCTAATGAAAAACTGTTTTTT.

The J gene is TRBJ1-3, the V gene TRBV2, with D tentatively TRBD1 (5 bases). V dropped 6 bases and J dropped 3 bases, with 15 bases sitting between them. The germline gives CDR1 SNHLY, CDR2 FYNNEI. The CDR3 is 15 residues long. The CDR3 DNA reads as TGTGCCAGCAGATTTGACAGTCAATTTGGAAACACCATATATTTT. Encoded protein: CASRFDSQFGNTIYF. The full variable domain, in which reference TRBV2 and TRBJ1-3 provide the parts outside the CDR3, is EPEVTQTPSHQVTQMGQEVILRCVPISNHLYFYWYRQILGQKVEFLVSFYNNEISEKSEIFDDQFSVERPDGSNFTLKIRSTKLEDSAMYFCASRFDSQFGNTIYFGEGSWLTVV.

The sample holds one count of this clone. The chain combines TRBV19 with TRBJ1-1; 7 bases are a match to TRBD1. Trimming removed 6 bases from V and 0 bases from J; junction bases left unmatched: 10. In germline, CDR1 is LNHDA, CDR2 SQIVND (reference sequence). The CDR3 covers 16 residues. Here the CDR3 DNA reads TGTGCCAGTAGGTCCTCGGGCAGGGGGATGAACACTGAAGCTTTCTTT. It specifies CASRSSGRGMNTEAFF.

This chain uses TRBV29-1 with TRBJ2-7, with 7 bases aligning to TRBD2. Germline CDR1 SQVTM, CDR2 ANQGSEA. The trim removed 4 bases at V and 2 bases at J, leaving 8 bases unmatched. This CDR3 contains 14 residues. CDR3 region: CSVGLGGVPYEQYF. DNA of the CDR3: TGCAGCGTTGGATTGGGGGGGGTTCCCTACGAGCAGTACTTC.